This paragraph covers one TCR beta chain sequence. Its cognate antigen is unknown. This record belongs to a study of T cell repertoires in cytomegalovirus infection. Study-wide context: Recently identified HLA-C-restricted CMV epitopes were used, and well-studied HLA-B-restricted CMV epitopes were used as well. CMV infection plus the matching HLA type was flagged by public TCR beta signatures. Findings of the study overall: There were carriers of CMV plus the relevant HLA, and cumulative public TCR beta family frequency identified them. In two of eight donors, the top clonotype was HLA-C-restricted CMV-specific.

TCRdb itself ran the reads through MiXCR, one entry per CDR3 protein. Of 550,000 to 850,000 distinct CDR3 sequences in the sample, around 32% were seen once. J gave up 7 bases and V 7 bases, and 20 bases lay outside the gene matches. This CDR3 is 18 amino acids long. The rearrangement uses TRBV12-3 or TRBV12-4 and TRBJ2-2, with 8 bases aligning to TRBD2. The receptor's source is a human donor in good health (CMV status not recorded). Some clones in this sample may be carry-over from other donors' samples. The material sequenced was cultured PBMCs, taken from culture after CMV antigen stimulation. The CDR3 DNA reads as TGTGCCAGCATGGCTCCCGGGGGGGCCACTTGGACCAACGGGGAGCTGTTTTTT. Translation gives CASMAPGGATWTNGELFF.